Following are 17 T cell receptor beta chains from one sample sequenced in a study of cytomegalovirus exposure and HLA in healthy donors. Primers included in the PCR were 60 Vbeta and 13 Jbeta primers. Measured with immunoSEQ multiplex PCR; TCRdb has only the in-frame clones, and not every one. The sample yields some 70,000 clones, roughly 65% seen once. Material for sequencing was PBMCs. All receptors derive from a male donor in good health and CMV-seropositive.

CDR3 amino acids: CAGGHPAAGELFF. CDR3 DNA: TGTGCCGGGGGACACCCGGCGGCCGGGGAGCTGTTTTTT. The J gene is TRBJ2-2, the V gene TRBV7-7, with a weak D call TRBD1 (6 bases). Looked up from germline, CDR1 is SSHAT and CDR2 is FNYEAQ (reference sequence). The CDR3 is made up of 13 amino acids. With 11 bases removed from V and 6 bases from J, the gap between germline ends came to 16 bases.

This clone was observed a handful of times. This chain connects TRBV18 to TRBJ1-5; 8 bases align to TRBD1. There are 15 residues in the CDR3. V shed 4 bases and J 1 base; nucleotides not matched to a gene: 3. The germline CDR1 and CDR2 sequences are KGHSH and LQKENI. The CDR3 reads CASSLGQVSNQPQHF. CDR3 coding DNA: TGTGCCAGCTCACTGGGACAGGTCAGCAATCAGCCCCAGCATTTT.

V and J are TRBV10-1 and TRBJ1-3; no definite D call. This CDR3 is 13 amino acids long. Trimming removed 6 bases at V and 0 bases at J, with 6 bases between. Per germline, CDR1 WNHNN and CDR2 SYGVQD (reference sequence). As DNA, the CDR3 is TGCGCCAGCAGGTACAGCTCTGGAAACACCATATATTTT. Encoded protein: CASRYSSGNTIYF.

The chain links TRBV18 to TRBJ1-1; D call uncertain. Germline V lookup: CDR1 KGHSH, CDR2 LQKENI. The length of the CDR3 is 15 residues. Trimming removed 0 bases from V and 1 base from J, with 9 bases in between. CDR3 nucleotides: TGTGCCAGCTCACCACCGGTGGGAGCGAACACTGAAGCTTTCTTT. Translation gives CASSPPVGANTEAFF.

The chain combines TRBV27 with TRBJ1-2; 12 bases fit TRBD1. In germline, CDR1 is MNHEY, CDR2 SMNVEV (reference sequence). V lost 5 bases, J lost 7 bases, and 8 bases stayed unmatched. CDR3 length equals 15 residues. CDR3 DNA: TGTGCCAGCAGTATAGGGACAGGGGGCGGGTTTGGCTACACCTTC. This translates into CASSIGTGGGFGYTF.

The chain combines TRBV30 with TRBJ2-7, with TRBD1 as a possible D gene (6 bases). The germline V and J ends were trimmed by 2 bases and 6 bases, with 17 bases remaining between them. The V gene's germline CDR1 is GTSNPN and CDR2 SVGIG (reference sequence). The length of the CDR3 is 14 residues. The CDR3, as DNA: TGTGCCTGGAGTCCGGTTGACAGGCTCTTCGAGCAGTACTTC. Translated: CAWSPVDRLFEQYF.

The chain couples TRBV21-1 to TRBJ2-5; TRBD2 was called by the table and not checked on the DNA. The J call is uncertain, as TRBJ2-7 better fits the DNA end. TRBV21-1 is assigned pseudogene status. The CDR3 consists of 13 residues. The CDR3 here is CASRKDYSYEQYF. The DNA for the CDR3 is TGTGCCAGCAGGAAAGATTACTCCTACGAGCAGTACTTC.

The chain is built from TRBV18 and TRBJ2-3; D gene unclear. CDR3 length equals 13 residues. Germline lookup yields CDR1 KGHSH and CDR2 LQKENI. V lost 3 bases and J 3 bases, leaving 7 bases between the germline ends. CDR3 coding DNA: TGTGCCAGCTCACCCCAAAATACAGATACGCAGTATTTT. The encoded protein is CASSPQNTDTQYF.

This sequence joins TRBV6-5 and TRBJ2-7; D possibly corresponds to TRBD1 (6 bases). Trimming pared 2 bases from V and 4 bases from J, leaving 15 bases between. CDR1 MNHEY and CDR2 SVGAGI come from the germline V gene. The CDR3 runs to 15 residues. CDR3 region: CASSYTQGQPYEQYF. The CDR3 nucleotides are TGTGCCAGCAGTTACACGCAAGGACAGCCATACGAGCAGTACTTC.

V is TRBV6-5 and J is TRBJ2-7; D is perhaps TRBD2 (5 bases). Per germline, CDR1 MNHEY and CDR2 SVGAGI. This CDR3 has 14 amino acids. Trimming left V 4 bases short and J 2 bases short, with 12 bases between. CDR3 region: CASSFRGSAYEQYF. The CDR3 region has the DNA TGTGCCAGCAGTTTTCGGGGATCGGCCTACGAGCAGTACTTC.

This sequence joins TRBV6-1 and TRBJ2-7; 11 nucleotides line up with TRBD2. From germline, CDR1 is MNHNS and CDR2 SASEGT. Trimming cost V 6 bases and J 3 bases; bases outside gene matches: 7. The CDR3 is 15 amino acids. For the CDR3, the DNA is TGTGCCAGCAGCCCGCCCGGGACTAGCGGCTACGAGCAGTACTTC. This sequence encodes CASSPPGTSGYEQYF.

This chain connects TRBV7-2 to TRBJ1-1; maybe TRBD1 (6 bases). CDR3 length equals 13 residues. Germline V gene data show CDR1 as SGHTA and CDR2 as FQGNSA. V gave up 5 bases and J gave up 10 bases, with 17 bases separating them. In DNA form, the CDR3 reads TGTGCCAGCAGCCCAGCAACAGGGAGGGGAGCTTTCTTT. It codes for CASSPATGRGAFF.

This sequence joins TRBV5-1 and TRBJ2-3; 8 bases line up with TRBD2. With 3 bases clipped from V and 2 bases from J, the junction kept 5 bases outside the gene matches. The CDR3 has 15 amino acids. Germline-derived CDR1 and CDR2 are SGHRS and YFSETQ. DNA for the CDR3: TGCGCCAGCAGCTCAATTAGCGGGATCACAGATACGCAGTATTTT. It translates to CASSSISGITDTQYF.

The chain is built from TRBV18 and TRBJ1-1; a possible D gene is TRBD1 (6 bases). V was pared by 2 bases and J by 4 bases, with 17 bases between. The CDR3 spans 16 residues. Germline assignment: CDR1 KGHSH and CDR2 LQKENI. For the CDR3, the DNA is TGTGCCAGCTCACCAAGAGGGCGAGGGGGGGTCACTGAAGCTTTCTTT. Its protein is CASSPRGRGGVTEAFF.

This clone was counted a few times. The V gene is TRBV9, the J gene TRBJ1-1; D not certain. This CDR3 is built from 14 residues. From germline, CDR1 is SGDLS and CDR2 YYNGEE. The V end lost 0 bases, the J end lost 5 bases, and 11 bases lay between the germline ends. The CDR3: CASSVGTRRTEAFF. The CDR3 nucleotides read TGTGCCAGCAGCGTAGGTACGCGGAGGACTGAAGCTTTCTTT.

V gene TRBV7-2 combines with J gene TRBJ1-5; 8 bases fit TRBD1. With V trimmed by 1 base and J by 3 bases, 5 bases remained unmatched. Per the germline V gene, CDR1 is SGHTA and CDR2 is FQGNSA. The CDR3 consists of 16 residues. The CDR3: CASSLGDRLFNQPQHF. The CDR3 DNA sequence: TGTGCCAGCAGCTTAGGGGACAGGCTCTTCAATCAGCCCCAGCATTTT.

In its sample, this clone was seen a few times. This chain connects TRBV5-5 to TRBJ2-7; a possible D gene is TRBD2 (6 bases). V lost 4 bases to trimming and J lost 0 bases, with 11 bases between them. Germline V lookup: CDR1 SGHKS, CDR2 YYEKEE (reference sequence). The CDR3 runs 14 residues. The CDR3 region is CASSRGGSSYEQYF. CDR3 DNA: TGTGCCAGCAGCCGTGGGGGGAGCTCCTACGAGCAGTACTTC.